This T cell receptor (beta chain) was captured in a study of PD-L1 blockade in urothelial cancer. Study information: It was at 3 weeks (second dose) and 6 weeks after treatment start that blood was analyzed. Across blood samples, T cells had a median count of about 140,000. Study results and limitations: When measured at 3 weeks, tumor-associated blood clones expanded more in durable-benefit patients.

The investigators introduced synthetic TCR analog templates into each PCR as spikes. Profiled with immunoSEQ multiplex PCR; TCRdb holds only in-frame clones, not every one. Of 80,000 to 100,000 clones in the sample, 82% were seen once. As to this clone: Its target is unknown.

Trimming cost V 5 bases and J 0 bases, with 17 bases left between them. The CDR3 is 17 residues long. Germline lookup yields CDR1 PRHDT and CDR2 FYEKMQ (reference sequence). The source is a man in his 70s with urothelial cancer. The sample in question was PBMCs, obtained around atezolizumab (anti-PD-L1) treatment. The chain is built from TRBV13 and TRBJ1-5; unclear D gene. The CDR3 protein is CASSTKNSRFSNQPQHF. The CDR3 DNA follows: TGTGCCAGCAGCACGAAAAATAGTCGGTTTAGCAATCAGCCCCAGCATTTT.